The sequence of this TCR beta chain was determined in a study of cytomegalovirus exposure and HLA in healthy donors. Only in-frame clones appear in the TCRdb table, and some are missing; sequencing was by immunoSEQ multiplex PCR. The table shows 150,000 to 200,000 clones, with roughly 90% occurring only once. The V gene's germline CDR1 is LNHDA and CDR2 SQIVND (reference sequence). J was trimmed by 2 bases and V by 5 bases; bases with no gene match: 3. The CDR3 contains 14 residues. Study-wide results and caveats: The investigators catalogued 150 to 200 TCR beta chains as cytomegalovirus-associated. According to reports, the classifier identified cytomegalovirus status with high specificity and sensitivity. In vitro, three CMV-associated chains proved specific for CMV antigens.

Worth noting for this clone: As yet, its antigen is unknown.

V gene TRBV19 combines with J gene TRBJ2-7, with 10 bases that match TRBD2. The receptor was derived from a young man in good health and CMV-seropositive. The sequenced sample was PBMCs. The CDR3 protein is CASSQLAGAYEQYF. The CDR3 nucleotides read TGTGCCAGTAGTCAGCTAGCGGGAGCCTACGAGCAGTACTTC.